These T cell receptor beta chains were read from a single sample in a study of OX40 agonist ivuxolimab in advanced cancers. This table comes from immunoSEQ multiplex PCR, and its TCRdb copy is limited to in-frame clones, with some not included. Among some 34,000 clones listed, 88% were seen once. The sequences come from CD4+ or CD8+ T cells sorted from blood, collected in a trial of the OX40 agonist ivuxolimab. The receptors come from an adult with an advanced solid tumor such as melanoma, head and neck, liver or kidney cancer. The CDR3 runs from the conserved cysteine through the conserved F or W. A D gene is named only where the DNA matches it firmly. Clone size, where shown, is once, few, many, or a class for clones that have expanded.

clone_size	v_call	d_call	j_call	cdr3_aa	cdr3_nt
NA	TRBV29-1	TRBD1	TRBJ2-2	CSVPGTMTGGRTGELFF	TGCAGCGTCCCCGGGACCATGACAGGGGGCCGCACCGGGGAGCTGTTTTTT
NA	TRBV10-2	NA	TRBJ2-7	CASSGTAYEQYF	TGCGCCAGCAGTGGGACCGCCTACGAGCAGTACTTC
NA	TRBV19	NA	TRBJ2-1	CATKKRGWEQFF	TGTGCCACCAAAAAGAGGGGTTGGGAGCAGTTCTTC
NA	TRBV27	NA	TRBJ2-7	CASSFLSSYEQYF	TGTGCCAGCAGTTTTCTAAGCTCCTACGAGCAGTACTTC
NA	TRBV28	TRBD1	TRBJ1-2	CASSLTGQGTYGYTF	TGTGCCAGCAGTCTAACGGGACAGGGGACTTATGGCTACACCTTC
few	TRBV7-9	TRBD2	TRBJ2-2	CASSSFPSGTSGNDGELFF	TGTGCCAGCAGCTCCTTTCCCTCCGGGACTAGCGGGAATGACGGGGAGCTGTTTTTT
NA	TRBV4-1	TRBD1	TRBJ1-6	CASSQGTGYNSPLHF	TGCGCCAGCAGCCAAGGGACAGGGTATAATTCACCCCTCCACTTT
NA	TRBV5-8	TRBD2	TRBJ2-1	CASSLEWGTSGNPYNEQFF	TGTGCCAGCAGCTTGGAGTGGGGGACTAGCGGAAACCCCTACAATGAGCAGTTCTTC
NA	TRBV7-2	NA	TRBJ2-3	CASSIRVAVSTDTQYF	TGTGCCAGCAGCATCCGTGTAGCGGTTAGCACAGATACGCAGTATTTT
NA	TRBV18	NA	TRBJ2-1	CASSPPRADPYNEQFF	TGTGCCAGCTCACCACCTAGAGCAGACCCCTACAATGAGCAGTTCTTC
few	TRBV7-1	NA	TRBJ1-3	CASSLLRGSGNTIYF	TGTGCCAGCAGCTTATTGAGGGGTTCGGGAAACACCATATATTTT
NA	TRBV4-1	NA	TRBJ2-1	CASSHPDSYNEQFF	TGCGCCAGCAGCCACCCGGACAGTTACAATGAGCAGTTCTTC
NA	TRBV7-8	NA	TRBJ2-5	CASFLGWGPMDQYF	TGTGCCAGCTTCCTGGGATGGGGCCCAATGGACCAGTACTTC
NA	TRBV7-6	NA	TRBJ1-5	CASSLAVVKDGLAGQPQHF	TGTGCCAGCAGCTTAGCGGTCGTAAAAGACGGACTAGCGGGTCAGCCCCAGCATTTT